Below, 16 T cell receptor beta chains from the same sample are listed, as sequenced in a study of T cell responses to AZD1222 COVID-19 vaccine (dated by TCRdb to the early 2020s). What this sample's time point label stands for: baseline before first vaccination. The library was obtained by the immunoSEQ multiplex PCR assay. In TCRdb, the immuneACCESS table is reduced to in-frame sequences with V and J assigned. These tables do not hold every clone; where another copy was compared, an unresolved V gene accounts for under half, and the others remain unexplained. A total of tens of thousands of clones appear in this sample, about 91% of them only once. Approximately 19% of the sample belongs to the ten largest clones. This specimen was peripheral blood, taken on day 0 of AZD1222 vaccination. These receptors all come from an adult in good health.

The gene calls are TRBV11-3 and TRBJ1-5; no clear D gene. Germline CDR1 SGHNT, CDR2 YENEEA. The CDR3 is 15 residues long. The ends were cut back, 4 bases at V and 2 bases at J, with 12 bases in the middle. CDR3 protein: CASSCGHRGNQPQHF. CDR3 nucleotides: TGTGCCAGCAGCTGTGGCCACCGAGGCAATCAGCCCCAGCATTTT. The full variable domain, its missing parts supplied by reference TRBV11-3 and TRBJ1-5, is EAGVVQSPRYKIIEKKQPVAFWCNPISGHNTLYWYLQNLGQGPELLIRYENEEAVDDSQLPKDRFSAERLKGVDSTLKIQPAELGDSAVYLCASSCGHRGNQPQHFGDGTRLSIL.

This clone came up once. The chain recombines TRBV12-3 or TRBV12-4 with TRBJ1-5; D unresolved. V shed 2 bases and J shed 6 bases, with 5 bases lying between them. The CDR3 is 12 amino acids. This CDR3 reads CASSLLGQPQHF. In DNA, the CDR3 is TGTGCCAGCAGTTTATTGGGTCAGCCCCAGCATTTT.

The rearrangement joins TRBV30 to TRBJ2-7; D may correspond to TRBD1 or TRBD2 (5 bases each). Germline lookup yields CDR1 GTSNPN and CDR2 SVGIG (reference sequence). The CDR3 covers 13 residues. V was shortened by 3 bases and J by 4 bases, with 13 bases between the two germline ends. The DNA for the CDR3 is TGTGCCTGGAGCACGGGACCTCGGTACGAGCAGTACTTC. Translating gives CAWSTGPRYEQYF.

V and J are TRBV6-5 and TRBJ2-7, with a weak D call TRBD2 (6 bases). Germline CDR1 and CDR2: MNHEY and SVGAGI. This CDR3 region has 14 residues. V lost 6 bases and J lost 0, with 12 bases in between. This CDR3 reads CASRIAEGSYEQYF. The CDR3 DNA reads TGTGCCAGCAGGATAGCGGAGGGCTCCTACGAGCAGTACTTC.

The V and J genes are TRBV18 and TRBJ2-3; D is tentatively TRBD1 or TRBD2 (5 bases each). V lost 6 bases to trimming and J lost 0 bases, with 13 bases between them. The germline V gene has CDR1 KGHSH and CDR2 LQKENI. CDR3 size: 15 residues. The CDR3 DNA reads TGTGCCAGCTCTCTCGGGGCCCCTAGCACAGATACGCAGTATTTT. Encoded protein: CASSLGAPSTDTQYF.

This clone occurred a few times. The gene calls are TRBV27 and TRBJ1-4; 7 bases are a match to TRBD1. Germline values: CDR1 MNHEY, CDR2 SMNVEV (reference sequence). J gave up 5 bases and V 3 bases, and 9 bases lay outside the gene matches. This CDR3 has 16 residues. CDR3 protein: CASSFSEGAGNEKLFF. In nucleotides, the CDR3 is TGTGCCAGCAGTTTTAGTGAGGGGGCCGGGAATGAAAAACTGTTTTTT.

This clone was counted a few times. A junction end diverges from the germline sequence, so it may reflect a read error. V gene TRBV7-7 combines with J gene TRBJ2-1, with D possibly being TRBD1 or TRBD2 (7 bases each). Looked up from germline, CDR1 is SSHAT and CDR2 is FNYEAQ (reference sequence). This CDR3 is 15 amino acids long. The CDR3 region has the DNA TGTGCTAGCAGGGAGGGGGCTAGCCCTTCTGGGGAGCAGTTCTTC. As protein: CASREGASPSGEQFF.

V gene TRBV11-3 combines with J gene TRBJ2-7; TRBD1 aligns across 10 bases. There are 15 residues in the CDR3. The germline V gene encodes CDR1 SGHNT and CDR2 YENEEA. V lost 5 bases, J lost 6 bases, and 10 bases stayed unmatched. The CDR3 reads CASSEAGTGESEQYF. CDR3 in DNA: TGTGCCAGCAGCGAAGCCGGGACAGGGGAGAGCGAGCAGTACTTC.

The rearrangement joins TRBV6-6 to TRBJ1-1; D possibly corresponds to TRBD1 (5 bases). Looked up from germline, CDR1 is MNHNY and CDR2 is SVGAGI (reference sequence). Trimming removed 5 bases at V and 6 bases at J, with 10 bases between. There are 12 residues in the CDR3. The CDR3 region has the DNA TGTGCCAGCAGTCCCGCAGGGTCTGAAGCTTTCTTT. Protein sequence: CASSPAGSEAFF.

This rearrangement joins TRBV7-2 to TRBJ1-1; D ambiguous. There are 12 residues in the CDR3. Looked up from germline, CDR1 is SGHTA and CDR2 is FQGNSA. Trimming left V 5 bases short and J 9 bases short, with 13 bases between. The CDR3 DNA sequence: TGTGCCAGCAGCCGGAGACCGGCCCAAGCTTTCTTT. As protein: CASSRRPAQAFF.

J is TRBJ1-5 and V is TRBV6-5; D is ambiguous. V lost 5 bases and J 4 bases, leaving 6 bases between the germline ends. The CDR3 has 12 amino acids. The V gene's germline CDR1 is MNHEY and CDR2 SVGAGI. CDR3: CASSQRNQPQHF. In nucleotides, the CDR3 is TGTGCCAGCAGTCAAAGAAATCAGCCCCAGCATTTT.

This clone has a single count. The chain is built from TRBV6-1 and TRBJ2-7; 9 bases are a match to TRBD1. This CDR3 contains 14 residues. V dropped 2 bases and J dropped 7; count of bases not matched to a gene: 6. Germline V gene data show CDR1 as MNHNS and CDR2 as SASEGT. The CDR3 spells CASSEMGQGSEQYF. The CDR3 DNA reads TGTGCCAGCAGTGAAATGGGACAGGGTTCGGAGCAGTACTTC.

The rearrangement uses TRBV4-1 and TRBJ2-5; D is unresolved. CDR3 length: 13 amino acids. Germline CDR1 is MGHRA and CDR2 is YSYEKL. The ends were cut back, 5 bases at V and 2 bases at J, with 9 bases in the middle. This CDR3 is CASSMETQETQYF. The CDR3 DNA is TGCGCCAGCAGCATGGAGACTCAAGAGACCCAGTACTTC.

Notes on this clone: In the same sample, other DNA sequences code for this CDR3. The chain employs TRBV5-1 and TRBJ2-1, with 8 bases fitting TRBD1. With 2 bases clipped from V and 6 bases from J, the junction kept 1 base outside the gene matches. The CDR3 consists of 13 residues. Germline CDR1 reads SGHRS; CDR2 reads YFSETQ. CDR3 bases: TGCGCCAGCAGCTTAACAGGGGGCAATGAGCAGTTCTTC. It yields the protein CASSLTGGNEQFF.

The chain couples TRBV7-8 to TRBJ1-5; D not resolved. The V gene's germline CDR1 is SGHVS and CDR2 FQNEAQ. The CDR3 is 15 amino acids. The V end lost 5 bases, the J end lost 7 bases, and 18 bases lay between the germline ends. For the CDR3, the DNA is TGTGCCAGCAGCCCGTCGCCGGACGGTTTCCAGCCCCAGCATTTT. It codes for CASSPSPDGFQPQHF.

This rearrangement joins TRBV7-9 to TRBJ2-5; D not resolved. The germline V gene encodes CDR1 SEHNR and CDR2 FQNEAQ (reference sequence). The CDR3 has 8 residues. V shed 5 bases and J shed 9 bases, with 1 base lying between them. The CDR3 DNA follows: TGTGCCAGCAGCCCCCAGTACTTC. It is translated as CASSPQYF.